The rows below give T cell receptor beta chains drawn from one sample of a study of blood T cell repertoires in COVID-19. Libraries were prepared by immunoSEQ multiplex PCR; TCRdb keeps only in-frame clonotypes and omits some of them. Of 350,000 to 450,000 clones in the sample, around 87% were seen once. The sample consisted of PBMCs or T cells enriched from blood (not recorded which). The receptors here all came from a man aged 30-40 years who had recovered from COVID-19. Both conserved end residues are part of each CDR3. Fields, in order: V gene, clone size, D gene, J gene, CDR3 DNA, CDR3 protein. D genes are given only for firm matches. Some rows mark clone size as missing; the rest say once, few, many or name a class of expanded clone.

V gene: TRBV6-5
clone size: once
D gene: .
J gene: TRBJ1-1
CDR3 DNA: TGTGCCAGCAGCCGAACCCAGGGATACACTGAAGCTTTCTTT
CDR3 protein: CASSRTQGYTEAFF

V gene: TRBV3-1/TRBV3-2
clone size: .
D gene: .
J gene: TRBJ1-1
CDR3 DNA: TGTGCCAGCAGCCAAGAGGGCTGGAACACTGAAGCTTTCTTT
CDR3 protein: CASSQEGWNTEAFF

V gene: TRBV10-3
clone size: once
D gene: .
J gene: TRBJ1-4
CDR3 DNA: TGTGCCATCAGCCATGAGGGTGGTACTGAAAAACTGTTTTTT
CDR3 protein: CAISHEGGTEKLFF

V gene: TRBV28
clone size: .
D gene: TRBD2
J gene: TRBJ2-1
CDR3 DNA: TGTGCCAGTTGCTTTACAGCGGGGGAGGGGCAGTTCTTC
CDR3 protein: CASCFTAGEGQFF

V gene: TRBV5-1
clone size: .
D gene: TRBD2
J gene: TRBJ2-7
CDR3 DNA: TGCGCCAGCAGCTTGGCCGCGGGAGTGCTCTACGAGCAGTACTTC
CDR3 protein: CASSLAAGVLYEQYF

V gene: TRBV15
clone size: .
D gene: .
J gene: TRBJ2-1
CDR3 DNA: TGTGCCACCAGCAGAGTTCAGGGGCAATACAATGAGCAGTTCTTC
CDR3 protein: CATSRVQGQYNEQFF

V gene: TRBV2
clone size: .
D gene: .
J gene: TRBJ1-3
CDR3 DNA: TGTGCCAGCAGTCTTTCTGGAAACACCATATATTTT
CDR3 protein: CASSLSGNTIYF

V gene: TRBV25-1
clone size: .
D gene: TRBD1
J gene: TRBJ1-1
CDR3 DNA: TGTGCCAGCAGTGAATTCGGACAGGGGTCTTCTGAAGCTTTCTTT
CDR3 protein: CASSEFGQGSSEAFF

V gene: TRBV20-1
clone size: once
D gene: .
J gene: TRBJ2-5
CDR3 DNA: TGCAGTGCTAGTGGCAGGGGACTACAAGAGACCCAGTACTTC
CDR3 protein: CSASGRGLQETQYF

V gene: TRBV28
clone size: .
D gene: TRBD2
J gene: TRBJ2-5
CDR3 DNA: TGTGCCAGCAGTTTGGGACTAGCGGAGCCCCAAGAGACCCAGTACTTC
CDR3 protein: CASSLGLAEPQETQYF

V gene: TRBV11-3
clone size: .
D gene: .
J gene: TRBJ2-2
CDR3 DNA: TGTGCCAGCAGCTCCCTCGTATACGGGGAGCTGTTTTTT
CDR3 protein: CASSSLVYGELFF

V gene: TRBV7-9
clone size: .
D gene: TRBD2
J gene: TRBJ2-3
CDR3 DNA: TGTGCCAGCAGCCGAAGGGTCGGGGGGGGCACAGATACGCAGTATTTT
CDR3 protein: CASSRRVGGGTDTQYF

V gene: TRBV7-3
clone size: .
D gene: .
J gene: TRBJ2-3
CDR3 DNA: TGTGCCAGCAGTCCTTACTCGAGCACAGATACGCAGTATTTT
CDR3 protein: CASSPYSSTDTQYF

V gene: TRBV11-2
clone size: .
D gene: TRBD1
J gene: TRBJ1-4
CDR3 DNA: TGTGCCAGCAGCTATGGACAGGGTGTTGAAAAACTGTTTTTT
CDR3 protein: CASSYGQGVEKLFF

V gene: TRBV7-9
clone size: .
D gene: .
J gene: TRBJ2-7
CDR3 DNA: TGTGCCAGCAGCACAACTACAGGGGAGCAGTACTTC
CDR3 protein: CASSTTTGEQYF

V gene: TRBV4-1
clone size: .
D gene: TRBD2
J gene: TRBJ2-2
CDR3 DNA: TGCGCCAGCAGCCACGGACTAGCGGGAAACACCGGGGAGCTGTTTTTT
CDR3 protein: CASSHGLAGNTGELFF

V gene: TRBV2
clone size: .
D gene: .
J gene: TRBJ1-4
CDR3 DNA: TGTGCCAGCAGTGACCTAAGGCGGCTGTTTTTT
CDR3 protein: CASSDLRRLFF

V gene: TRBV28
clone size: .
D gene: .
J gene: TRBJ1-4
CDR3 DNA: TGTGCCAGCAGTAGACAGAATAATGAAAAACTGTTTTTT
CDR3 protein: CASSRQNNEKLFF

V gene: TRBV5-6
clone size: few
D gene: TRBD2
J gene: TRBJ2-7
CDR3 DNA: TGTGCCAGCAGCTTTCCTGGACTAGCGGAGAGTTACGAGCAGTACTTC
CDR3 protein: CASSFPGLAESYEQYF

V gene: TRBV12-3/TRBV12-4
clone size: .
D gene: .
J gene: TRBJ2-3
CDR3 DNA: TGTGCCAGCAGTTTAGCATTGGGCGATACGCAGTATTTT
CDR3 protein: CASSLALGDTQYF

V gene: TRBV5-1
clone size: .
D gene: .
J gene: TRBJ1-6
CDR3 DNA: TGCGCCAGCAGCTTCCAGCGGGGGGTCAATTCACCCCTCCACTTT
CDR3 protein: CASSFQRGVNSPLHF

V gene: TRBV11-2
clone size: .
D gene: .
J gene: TRBJ1-3
CDR3 DNA: TGTGCCAGCAGCTTGGGGGGAGGAAACACCATATATTTT
CDR3 protein: CASSLGGGNTIYF

V gene: TRBV5-1
clone size: once
D gene: .
J gene: TRBJ1-2
CDR3 DNA: TGCGCCAGCAGCCAAACACAGGTTGGGAACTATGGCTACACCTTC
CDR3 protein: CASSQTQVGNYGYTF

V gene: TRBV10-3
clone size: .
D gene: .
J gene: TRBJ1-2
CDR3 DNA: TGTGCCATCAGTGAGAAGGGGATCCCCTCTGGCTACACCTTC
CDR3 protein: CAISEKGIPSGYTF

V gene: TRBV28
clone size: .
D gene: .
J gene: TRBJ2-7
CDR3 DNA: TGTGCCAGCAGTTTTGGGTCTGGCGACTTCCACGAGCAGTACTTC
CDR3 protein: CASSFGSGDFHEQYF

V gene: TRBV29-1
clone size: .
D gene: TRBD2
J gene: TRBJ2-3
CDR3 DNA: TGCAGCGTCCGGACTAGCGGGAGCACAGATACGCAGTATTTT
CDR3 protein: CSVRTSGSTDTQYF

V gene: TRBV11-3
clone size: .
D gene: .
J gene: TRBJ2-2
CDR3 DNA: TGTGCCAGCAGCTTACGGGAATCCACCGGGGAGCTGTTTTTT
CDR3 protein: CASSLRESTGELFF

V gene: TRBV3-1/TRBV3-2
clone size: .
D gene: .
J gene: TRBJ2-2
CDR3 DNA: TGTGCCAGCAGCCATAACGTCGGCACCGGGGAGCTGTTTTTT
CDR3 protein: CASSHNVGTGELFF

V gene: TRBV29-1
clone size: .
D gene: .
J gene: TRBJ1-1
CDR3 DNA: TGCAGCGTTTACAGGGTGAACACTGAAGCTTTCTTT
CDR3 protein: CSVYRVNTEAFF

V gene: TRBV28
clone size: .
D gene: .
J gene: TRBJ2-3
CDR3 DNA: TGTGCCAGCAGTTTCCGAGGAGATACGCAGTATTTT
CDR3 protein: CASSFRGDTQYF

V gene: TRBV19
clone size: .
D gene: .
J gene: TRBJ1-3
CDR3 DNA: TGTGCCAGTAGTACACTTCCGAGAGGAAACACCATATATTTT
CDR3 protein: CASSTLPRGNTIYF

V gene: TRBV18
clone size: .
D gene: .
J gene: TRBJ2-5
CDR3 DNA: TGTGCCAGCTCACCGGCCTTACAAGAGACCCAGTACTTC
CDR3 protein: CASSPALQETQYF

V gene: TRBV28
clone size: .
D gene: TRBD1
J gene: TRBJ1-5
CDR3 DNA: TGTGCCAGCAGTTTACTGAGGGGGCTGACTAATGGGCAGCCCCAGCATTTT
CDR3 protein: CASSLLRGLTNGQPQHF

V gene: TRBV4-2
clone size: .
D gene: .
J gene: TRBJ1-2
CDR3 DNA: TGTGCCAGCAGCCCTCGGGGGGACCTATCCTATGGCTACACCTTC
CDR3 protein: CASSPRGDLSYGYTF

V gene: TRBV5-1
clone size: .
D gene: TRBD2
J gene: TRBJ2-5
CDR3 DNA: TGCGCCAGCAGCGACACTGGCGGGGGAGAGACCCAGTACTTC
CDR3 protein: CASSDTGGGETQYF

V gene: TRBV5-1
clone size: .
D gene: TRBD2
J gene: TRBJ2-2
CDR3 DNA: TGCGCCAGTACGGGAGGGCCCACCTCCCTCCTGAACACCGGGGAGCTGTTTTTT
CDR3 protein: CASTGGPTSLLNTGELFF

V gene: TRBV2
clone size: .
D gene: TRBD1
J gene: TRBJ2-7
CDR3 DNA: TGTGCCAGCGGGGGACAGGGGGTTTACGAGCAGTACTTC
CDR3 protein: CASGGQGVYEQYF

V gene: TRBV27
clone size: .
D gene: .
J gene: TRBJ1-2
CDR3 DNA: TGTGCCAGCATAAGACCGGACTCGGGGGACTACACCTTC
CDR3 protein: CASIRPDSGDYTF

V gene: TRBV19
clone size: .
D gene: TRBD1
J gene: TRBJ2-7
CDR3 DNA: TGTGCCAGTAGTCCGGGACAGAGGAGGTCGTACGAGCAGTACTTC
CDR3 protein: CASSPGQRRSYEQYF

V gene: TRBV12-3/TRBV12-4
clone size: .
D gene: .
J gene: TRBJ2-1
CDR3 DNA: TGTGCCAGCGCACAGTCGGATTCCGGTGAGCAGTTCTTC
CDR3 protein: CASAQSDSGEQFF

V gene: TRBV28
clone size: few
D gene: .
J gene: TRBJ1-2
CDR3 DNA: TGTGCCAGCAGTTCCGGGAACCGTCTCGGCTACACCTTC
CDR3 protein: CASSSGNRLGYTF

V gene: TRBV28
clone size: .
D gene: TRBD1
J gene: TRBJ1-4
CDR3 DNA: TGTGCCAGCAGCGATGGGACAGCAACTAATGAAAAACTGTTTTTT
CDR3 protein: CASSDGTATNEKLFF

V gene: TRBV2
clone size: .
D gene: .
J gene: TRBJ1-2
CDR3 DNA: TGTGCCAGCAGTAGAATGACCCAAGATGCGGGTGGCTACACCTTC
CDR3 protein: CASSRMTQDAGGYTF

V gene: TRBV27
clone size: .
D gene: .
J gene: TRBJ2-3
CDR3 DNA: TGTGCCAGCAGTTTTAGGGGAGATACGCAGTATTTT
CDR3 protein: CASSFRGDTQYF

V gene: TRBV7-9
clone size: .
D gene: .
J gene: TRBJ2-1
CDR3 DNA: TGTGCCAGCAGCTTATCGGGAGTCCAAGATGAGCAGTTCTTC
CDR3 protein: CASSLSGVQDEQFF

V gene: TRBV7-9
clone size: .
D gene: .
J gene: TRBJ1-1
CDR3 DNA: TGTGCCAGCAGCTTCAGGGTGAAGAACACTGAAGCTTTCTTT
CDR3 protein: CASSFRVKNTEAFF

V gene: TRBV4-1
clone size: .
D gene: .
J gene: TRBJ1-5
CDR3 DNA: TGCGCCAGCAGCCGGAACCAGGGGAATCAGCCCCAGCATTTT
CDR3 protein: CASSRNQGNQPQHF

V gene: TRBV18
clone size: .
D gene: TRBD1
J gene: TRBJ2-2
CDR3 DNA: TGTGCCAGCTCACCATCAATCGGGACAGGGGTAGCCGGGGAGCTGTTTTTT
CDR3 protein: CASSPSIGTGVAGELFF

V gene: TRBV7-6
clone size: .
D gene: .
J gene: TRBJ2-1
CDR3 DNA: TGTGCCAGCAGCTTATTACCCCCCGAAAGCCCCCTCAATGAGCAGTTCTTC
CDR3 protein: CASSLLPPESPLNEQFF

V gene: TRBV7-2
clone size: .
D gene: TRBD2
J gene: TRBJ2-7
CDR3 DNA: TGTGCCAGCAGCTTAGTTAGCGGGCCCGAGCAGTACTTC
CDR3 protein: CASSLVSGPEQYF

V gene: TRBV15
clone size: once
D gene: TRBD1
J gene: TRBJ2-7
CDR3 DNA: TGTGCCACCAGCAGAGATGGACAGGGCTTCTACGAGCAGTACTTC
CDR3 protein: CATSRDGQGFYEQYF

V gene: TRBV19
clone size: .
D gene: .
J gene: TRBJ1-6
CDR3 DNA: TGTGCTAGTAGTCCAGGCAATTCACCCCTCCACTTT
CDR3 protein: CASSPGNSPLHF

V gene: TRBV5-1
clone size: .
D gene: .
J gene: TRBJ1-1
CDR3 DNA: TGCGCCAGCAGCCACAACAGAGAGAACACTGAAGCTTTCTTT
CDR3 protein: CASSHNRENTEAFF

V gene: TRBV24-1
clone size: .
D gene: .
J gene: TRBJ2-1
CDR3 DNA: TGTGCCACCAGTGTTGAGGGAAGCAATGAGCAGTTCTTC
CDR3 protein: CATSVEGSNEQFF

V gene: TRBV5-4
clone size: .
D gene: .
J gene: TRBJ1-3
CDR3 DNA: TGTGCCAGCAGCAGACAGGACGGAAACACCATATATTTT
CDR3 protein: CASSRQDGNTIYF

V gene: TRBV12-3/TRBV12-4
clone size: .
D gene: TRBD2
J gene: TRBJ2-1
CDR3 DNA: TGTGCCAGCGGACTAGCGGGAGCCTTTAAGCAGTTCTTC
CDR3 protein: CASGLAGAFKQFF

V gene: TRBV19
clone size: .
D gene: .
J gene: TRBJ2-7
CDR3 DNA: TGTGCCAGTTCTGGAAGAGGGTTAAGTTACGAGCAGTACTTC
CDR3 protein: CASSGRGLSYEQYF

V gene: TRBV28
clone size: few
D gene: TRBD1
J gene: TRBJ2-6
CDR3 DNA: TGTGCCAGCAGTTTACAGGGGGCTGGGGCCAACGTCCTGACTTTC
CDR3 protein: CASSLQGAGANVLTF